This T cell receptor (beta chain) was captured by sequencing in a study of CD8+ T cells in alopecia areata. The sequencing template was cDNA reverse transcribed from extracted RNA. Produced via immunoSEQ multiplex PCR; TCRdb's table is partial and in-frame only. Altogether 150,000 to 190,000 clones are present, approximately 53% being singletons, with the ten largest covering roughly a fifth. Broader study findings: Higher clonality and more expanded CD8+ clones appeared in lesional than normal scalp.

Points on this clone: Its antigen is as yet unknown.

The CDR3 length is 16 residues. Germline CDR1 reads SGHVS; CDR2 reads FNYEAQ. Trimming took 5 bases from V and 6 from J; bases not matched to a gene: 9. The sequencing used CD8+ T cells sorted from blood, collected at week 0. The TCR originated in a human donor with alopecia areata. This rearrangement joins TRBV7-6 to TRBJ2-2, with 10 bases identical to TRBD1. The CDR3 loop is CASSLQGTGVAGELFF. The CDR3 DNA is TGTGCCAGCAGCCTACAGGGGACAGGGGTGGCCGGGGAGCTGTTTTTT. Filled out from reference TRBV7-6 and TRBJ2-2, the complete variable domain reads GAGVSQSPRYKVTKRGQDVALRCDPISGHVSLYWYRQALGQGPEFLTYFNYEAQQDKSGLPNDRFSAERPEGSISTLTIQRTEQRDSAMYRCASSLQGTGVAGELFFGEGSRLTVL.